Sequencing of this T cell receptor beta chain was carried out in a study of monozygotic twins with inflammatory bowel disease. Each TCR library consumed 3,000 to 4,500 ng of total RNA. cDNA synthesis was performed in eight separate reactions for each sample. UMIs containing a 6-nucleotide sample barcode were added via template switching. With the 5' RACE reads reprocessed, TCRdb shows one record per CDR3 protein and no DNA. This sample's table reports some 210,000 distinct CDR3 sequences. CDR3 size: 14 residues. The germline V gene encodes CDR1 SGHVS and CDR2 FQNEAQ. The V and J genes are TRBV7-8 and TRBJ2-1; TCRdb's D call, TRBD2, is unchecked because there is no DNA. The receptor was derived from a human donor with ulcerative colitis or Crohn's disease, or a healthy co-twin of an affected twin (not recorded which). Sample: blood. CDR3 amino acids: CASSLVTSYHEQFF.